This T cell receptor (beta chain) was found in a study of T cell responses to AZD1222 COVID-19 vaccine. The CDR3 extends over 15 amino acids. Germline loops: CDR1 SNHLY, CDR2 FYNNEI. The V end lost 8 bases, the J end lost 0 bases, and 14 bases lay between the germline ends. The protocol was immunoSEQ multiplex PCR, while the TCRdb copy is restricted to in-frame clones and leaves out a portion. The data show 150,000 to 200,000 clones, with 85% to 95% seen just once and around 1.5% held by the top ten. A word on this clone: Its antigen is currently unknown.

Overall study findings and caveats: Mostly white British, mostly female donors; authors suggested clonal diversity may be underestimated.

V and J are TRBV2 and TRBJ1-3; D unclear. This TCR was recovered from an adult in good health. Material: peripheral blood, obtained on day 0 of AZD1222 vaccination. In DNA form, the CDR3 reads TGTGCCAGCCTGGTTGGGAGAGTCTCTGGAAACACCATATATTTT. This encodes CASLVGRVSGNTIYF.